A selection of T cell receptor beta chains follows, all from one sample in a study of beta chain features in type 1 diabetes. TCRdb's copy holds only in-frame clones and misses some; the assay was immunoSEQ multiplex PCR. Of over 120,000 clones in the sample, about 10% were seen once. Sequencing was performed on naive CD4+ T cells from blood. These receptors were collected from a young man in good health. Each CDR3 is given with its conserved first and last residue. Fields, in order: clone size, V gene, D gene, J gene, CDR3 DNA, CDR3 protein. A D gene is named only where the DNA matches it firmly. Part of the rows lack a size; the others show once, few, many or a class for expanded clones.

abundance: few
v_gene: TRBV7-2
d_gene: .
j_gene: TRBJ2-7
CDR3nt: TGTGCCAGCAGCCCGCGACAGCTCTACGAGCAGTACTTC
CDR3aa: CASSPRQLYEQYF

abundance: .
v_gene: TRBV18
d_gene: TRBD1
j_gene: TRBJ2-7
CDR3nt: TGTGCCAGCTCACGGCCGGGACAGGGCTCCTACGAGCAGTACTTC
CDR3aa: CASSRPGQGSYEQYF

abundance: few
v_gene: TRBV6-1
d_gene: TRBD2
j_gene: TRBJ2-5
CDR3nt: TGTGCCAGCAGTTCCGGGGGGGGAGAAGAGACCCAGTACTTC
CDR3aa: CASSSGGGEETQYF

abundance: many
v_gene: TRBV18
d_gene: .
j_gene: TRBJ2-6
CDR3nt: TGTGCCAGCTGTAGGGGGATCCCCCCTGGGGCCAACGTCCTGACTTTC
CDR3aa: CASCRGIPPGANVLTF

abundance: few
v_gene: TRBV5-6
d_gene: .
j_gene: TRBJ1-6
CDR3nt: TGTGCCAGCAGCTTTCGAAACGTTCCCCGGGGGAATTCACCCCTCCACTTT
CDR3aa: CASSFRNVPRGNSPLHF

abundance: .
v_gene: TRBV2
d_gene: .
j_gene: TRBJ1-3
CDR3nt: TGTGCCAGCAGGATCAGGAATTACTCTGGAAACACCATATATTTT
CDR3aa: CASRIRNYSGNTIYF

abundance: .
v_gene: TRBV30
d_gene: .
j_gene: TRBJ1-5
CDR3nt: TGTGCCTGGGGCCAGGCAGGTCAGCCCCAGCATTTT
CDR3aa: CAWGQAGQPQHF

abundance: few
v_gene: TRBV6-5
d_gene: TRBD1
j_gene: TRBJ1-1
CDR3nt: TGTGCCAGCAGTTACTCACAACGGACAGGGTCGACTGAAGCTTTCTTT
CDR3aa: CASSYSQRTGSTEAFF

abundance: few
v_gene: TRBV6-5
d_gene: .
j_gene: TRBJ1-2
CDR3nt: TGTGCCAGCACAACACCGACGGGTTTATATGGCTACACCTTC
CDR3aa: CASTTPTGLYGYTF

abundance: few
v_gene: TRBV29-1
d_gene: .
j_gene: TRBJ1-4
CDR3nt: TGCAGCGTTCCGGGGTCAGACCGCGGAGAAAAACTGTTTTTT
CDR3aa: CSVPGSDRGEKLFF

abundance: .
v_gene: TRBV30
d_gene: TRBD1
j_gene: TRBJ1-2
CDR3nt: TGTGCCTGGAGCCGGGACAGGGGTAACTATGGCTACACCTTC
CDR3aa: CAWSRDRGNYGYTF

abundance: few
v_gene: TRBV27
d_gene: .
j_gene: TRBJ1-4
CDR3nt: TGTGCCAGCAGCGATAGATACAGGGAGAGGGATGAAAAACTGTTTTTT
CDR3aa: CASSDRYRERDEKLFF

abundance: many
v_gene: TRBV4-3
d_gene: .
j_gene: TRBJ2-5
CDR3nt: TGCGCCAGCTCGGGGGGCCTTGGGCAAGAGACCCAGTACTTC
CDR3aa: CASSGGLGQETQYF

abundance: .
v_gene: TRBV7-9
d_gene: TRBD1
j_gene: TRBJ1-4
CDR3nt: TGTGCCAGCAGCTTTGACAGGGGGCACGAAAAACTGTTTTTT
CDR3aa: CASSFDRGHEKLFF

abundance: many
v_gene: TRBV5-4
d_gene: .
j_gene: TRBJ2-1
CDR3nt: TGTGCCAGCAGCTTGGTGAATCGGGTCGATGAGCAGTTCTTC
CDR3aa: CASSLVNRVDEQFF

abundance: few
v_gene: TRBV19
d_gene: .
j_gene: TRBJ2-7
CDR3nt: TGTGCCAGTAGTACCCCCACAGGGTTTGACAACGAGCAGTACTTC
CDR3aa: CASSTPTGFDNEQYF

abundance: .
v_gene: TRBV15
d_gene: .
j_gene: TRBJ1-6
CDR3nt: TGTGCCACCAGCAGAGATACCAGCTCCTATAATTCACCCCTCCACTTT
CDR3aa: CATSRDTSSYNSPLHF

abundance: .
v_gene: TRBV5-1
d_gene: .
j_gene: TRBJ2-7
CDR3nt: TGCGCCAGCAGCTTTGGCGAGGGGGCCTACGAGCAGTACTTC
CDR3aa: CASSFGEGAYEQYF

abundance: .
v_gene: TRBV18
d_gene: .
j_gene: TRBJ2-7
CDR3nt: TGTGCCAGCGCTACTGGGGGCGACTACGAGCAGTACTTC
CDR3aa: CASATGGDYEQYF

abundance: few
v_gene: TRBV4-2
d_gene: .
j_gene: TRBJ2-3
CDR3nt: TGTGCCAGCAGTACCGCTGGCGGGGGCCCAGCGCAGTATTTT
CDR3aa: CASSTAGGGPAQYF

abundance: few
v_gene: TRBV4-3
d_gene: .
j_gene: TRBJ1-5
CDR3nt: TGCGCCAGCAGCCAAGATGGGGGGGGCCTCAATCAGCCCCAGCATTTT
CDR3aa: CASSQDGGGLNQPQHF

abundance: .
v_gene: TRBV7-2
d_gene: .
j_gene: TRBJ1-3
CDR3nt: TGTGCCAGCAGCTTACAGGGGTTTGCCACCATATATTTT
CDR3aa: CASSLQGFATIYF